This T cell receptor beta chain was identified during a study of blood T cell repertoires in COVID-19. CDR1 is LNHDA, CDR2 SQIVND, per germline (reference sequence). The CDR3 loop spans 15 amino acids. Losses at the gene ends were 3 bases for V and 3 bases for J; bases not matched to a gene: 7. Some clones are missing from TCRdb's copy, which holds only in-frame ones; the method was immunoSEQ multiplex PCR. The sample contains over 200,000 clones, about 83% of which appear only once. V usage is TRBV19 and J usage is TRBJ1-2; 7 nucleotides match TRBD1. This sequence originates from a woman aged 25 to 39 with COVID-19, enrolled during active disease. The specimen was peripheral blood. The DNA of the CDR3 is TGTGCCAGTAGTATGGCCCCCAGGGGGGACTATGGCTACACCTTC. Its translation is CASSMAPRGDYGYTF.